This T cell receptor beta chain was found in a study of CD8 T cells in Susac syndrome. Study-wide context: When blood was drawn, the patients with Susac syndrome were therapy-naive, on corticosteroids, or on intravenous immunoglobulin alone.

The CDR3 consists of 14 residues. V trimming: 8 bases; J trimming: 3 bases; junction bases outside the gene matches: 7. Germline V gene lookup returns CDR1 LNHDA and CDR2 SQIVND (reference sequence). RNA was extracted with the RNeasy kit, and a quantity of roughly 0.5 to 1 ug was reverse transcribed using random hexamers. TCRdb recomputed calls from the immunoSEQ multiplex PCR reads with MiXCR, one row per CDR3 protein. The sample has around 69,000 distinct CDR3 sequences, roughly 92% seen once. The J gene is TRBJ1-5, the V gene TRBV19; 7 nucleotides match TRBD1. The TCR sequence derives from a human donor with Susac syndrome. The sample comprised CD8+ T cells from PBMCs. The CDR3 reads CASSEGQNNQPQHF. CDR3 nucleotides: TGTGCCAGTTCGGAGGGACAGAACAATCAGCCCCAGCATTTT.